These T cell receptor beta chains were read from a single sample in a study of T cells expressing NK-cell markers. TCRdb re-called the 5' RACE reads and shows each CDR3 protein once, DNA omitted. The table lists about 460,000 distinct CDR3 sequences. The sequencing input was blood T cells: a sorted CD56 or NKG2C T cell subset, CD4+ or CD8+ T cells, or bulk PBMC T cells (not recorded which). The receptors shown here come from a woman between 50 and 59 years old in good health. CDR3s include the opening cysteine and the closing phenylalanine or tryptophan. Each record gives: V gene, J gene, CDR3 protein.

TRBV5-1	TRBJ2-1	CASSLVAGITPRNEQFF
TRBV20-1	TRBJ2-3	CSARSRTGGEGDTQYF
TRBV20-1	TRBJ1-2	CSASLQGVRYGYTF
TRBV19	TRBJ1-5	CASSIDQGNQPQHF
TRBV6-4	TRBJ1-2	CASTDGTGAHGYTF
TRBV6-1	TRBJ1-4	CASSFRTDEKLFF
TRBV7-2	TRBJ2-7	CASSLGGSEGEQYF
TRBV5-1	TRBJ2-3	CASSLSQDWLYTQYF
TRBV6-2/TRBV6-3	TRBJ2-1	CASSDSGSSFGEQFF
TRBV15	TRBJ2-5	CATSTDRQATQETQYF
TRBV3-1	TRBJ1-1	CASSSGQGSLTEAFF
TRBV12-3/TRBV12-4	TRBJ2-2	CASSLLWGAGNTGELFF
TRBV6-5	TRBJ2-3	CASSLQGSGSYPDTQYF